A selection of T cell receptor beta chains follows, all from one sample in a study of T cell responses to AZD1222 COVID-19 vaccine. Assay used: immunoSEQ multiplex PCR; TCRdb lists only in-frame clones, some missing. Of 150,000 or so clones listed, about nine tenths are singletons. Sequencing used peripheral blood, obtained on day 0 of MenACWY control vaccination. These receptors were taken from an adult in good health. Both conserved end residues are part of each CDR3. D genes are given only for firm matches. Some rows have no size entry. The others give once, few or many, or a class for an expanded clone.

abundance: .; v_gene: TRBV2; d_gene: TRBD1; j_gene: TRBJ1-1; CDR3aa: CASSGQGRLPNTEAFF; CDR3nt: TGTGCCAGCAGTGGACAGGGTCGTCTCCCGAACACTGAAGCTTTCTTT
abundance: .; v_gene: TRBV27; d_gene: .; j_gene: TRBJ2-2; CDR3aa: CASSLSPRVTGELFF; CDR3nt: TGTGCCAGCAGTTTATCCCCAAGAGTCACCGGGGAGCTGTTTTTT
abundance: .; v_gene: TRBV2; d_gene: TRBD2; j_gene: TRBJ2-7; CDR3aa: CASSTSGSSYEQYF; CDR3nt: TGTGCCAGCAGTACTAGCGGCAGCTCCTACGAGCAGTACTTC
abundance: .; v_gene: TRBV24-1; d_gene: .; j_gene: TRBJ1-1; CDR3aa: CATTAPPPNTEAFF; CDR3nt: TGTGCCACCACTGCTCCACCCCCTAACACTGAAGCTTTCTTT
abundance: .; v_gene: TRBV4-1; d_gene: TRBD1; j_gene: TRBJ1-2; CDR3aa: CASSQDPGTGLKGGYTF; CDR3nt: TGCGCCAGCAGCCAAGATCCCGGGACAGGTCTAAAGGGGGGCTACACCTTC
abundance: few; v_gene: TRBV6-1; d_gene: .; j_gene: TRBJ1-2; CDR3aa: CASSENAYGYTF; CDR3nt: TGTGCCAGCAGTGAAAACGCCTATGGCTACACCTTC
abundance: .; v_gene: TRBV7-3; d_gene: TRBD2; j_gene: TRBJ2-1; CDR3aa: CASSPPEAGSSYNEQFF; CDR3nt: TGTGCCAGCAGCCCCCCTGAAGCGGGAAGCTCCTACAATGAGCAGTTCTTC
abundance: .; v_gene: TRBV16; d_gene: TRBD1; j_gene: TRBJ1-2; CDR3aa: CASSQQTGGEDGYTF; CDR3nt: TGTGCCAGCAGCCAACAAACAGGGGGCGAGGATGGCTACACCTTC
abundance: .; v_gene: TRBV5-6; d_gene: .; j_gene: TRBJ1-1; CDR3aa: CASSRQMNTEAFF; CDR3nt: TGTGCCAGCAGCAGACAGATGAACACTGAAGCTTTCTTT
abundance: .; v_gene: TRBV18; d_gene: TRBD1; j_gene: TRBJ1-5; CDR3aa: CASSSGQVGNQPQHF; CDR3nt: TGTGCCAGCTCAAGCGGACAGGTGGGCAATCAGCCCCAGCATTTT
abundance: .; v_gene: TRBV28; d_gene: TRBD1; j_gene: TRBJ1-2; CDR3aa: CASSLSGQGGNYGYTF; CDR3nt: TGTGCCAGCAGTTTGTCTGGGCAGGGGGGAAACTATGGCTACACCTTC
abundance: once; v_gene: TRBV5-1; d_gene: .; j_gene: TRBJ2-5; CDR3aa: CASSLAAQETQYF; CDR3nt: TGCGCCAGCAGCTTGGCCGCTCAAGAGACCCAGTACTTC
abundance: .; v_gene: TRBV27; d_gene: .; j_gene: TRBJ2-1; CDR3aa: CASSWGGQSNEQFF; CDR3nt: TGTGCCAGCAGTTGGGGGGGACAGTCGAATGAGCAGTTCTTC
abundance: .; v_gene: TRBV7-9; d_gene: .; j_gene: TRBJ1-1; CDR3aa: CASSLTMVNTEAFF; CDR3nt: TGTGCCAGCAGCTTAACAATGGTGAACACTGAAGCTTTCTTT
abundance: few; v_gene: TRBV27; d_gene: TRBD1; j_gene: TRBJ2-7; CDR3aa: CASSLTPDRAMVEQYF; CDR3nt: TGTGCCAGCAGTTTAACCCCGGACAGGGCGATGGTCGAGCAGTACTTC
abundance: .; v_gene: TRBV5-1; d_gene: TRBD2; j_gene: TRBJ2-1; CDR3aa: CASSQTGTSSYNEQFF; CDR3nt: TGCGCCAGCAGCCAGACCGGGACTAGCTCCTACAATGAGCAGTTCTTC